This TCR beta chain was retrieved from a study of blood T cell repertoires in COVID-19. The overall study: Some COVID-19 samples were acute and others convalescent; all came from the United States, Italy and Spain. PBMCs, B-cell-depleted T cells, or T cells provided the cDNA or gDNA that made up the material.

In its sample, this clone was seen a few times. Authors' analysis steps: Reference gene primer amplification in the assay estimated nucleated cell counts. Assay used: immunoSEQ multiplex PCR; TCRdb lists only in-frame clones, some missing. The V and J calls and clone size were taken over from that table, and D and trimming were inferred from the DNA. The sample yields 300,000 to 350,000 clones, approximately 90% seen once. This receptor was identified in a young woman who had recovered from COVID-19. Sequencing was done on a sample of peripheral blood.

CDR3 nucleotides: TGTGCCAGCAGCCAGCTGGGAGCGGCGGCCACAGATACGCAGTATTTT. It specifies CASSQLGAAATDTQYF. The V and J genes are TRBV11-3 and TRBJ2-3; weak D call: TRBD2 (5 bases). The CDR3 is 16 amino acids. The germline gives CDR1 SGHNT, CDR2 YENEEA. The V end lost 5 bases, the J end lost 2 bases, and 17 bases lay between the germline ends.